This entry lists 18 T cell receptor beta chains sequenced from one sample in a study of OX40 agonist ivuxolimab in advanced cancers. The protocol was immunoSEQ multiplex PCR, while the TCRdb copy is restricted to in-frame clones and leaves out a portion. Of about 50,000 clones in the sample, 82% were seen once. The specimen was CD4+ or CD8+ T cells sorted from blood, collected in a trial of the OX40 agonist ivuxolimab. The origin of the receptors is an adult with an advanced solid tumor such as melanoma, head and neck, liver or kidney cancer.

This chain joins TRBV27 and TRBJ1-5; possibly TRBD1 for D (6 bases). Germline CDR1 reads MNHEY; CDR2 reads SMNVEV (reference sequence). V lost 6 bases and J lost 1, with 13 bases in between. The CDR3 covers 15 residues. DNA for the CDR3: TGTGCCAGCAGAGCAGGGGTAATGAGCAATCAGCCCCAGCATTTT. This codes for CASRAGVMSNQPQHF.

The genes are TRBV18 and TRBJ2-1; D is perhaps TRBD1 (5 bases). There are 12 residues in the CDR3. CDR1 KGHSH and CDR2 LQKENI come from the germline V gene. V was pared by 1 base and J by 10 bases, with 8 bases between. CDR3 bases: TGTGCCAGCTCACCACAAGACAGAGAGCAGTTCTTC. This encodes CASSPQDREQFF.

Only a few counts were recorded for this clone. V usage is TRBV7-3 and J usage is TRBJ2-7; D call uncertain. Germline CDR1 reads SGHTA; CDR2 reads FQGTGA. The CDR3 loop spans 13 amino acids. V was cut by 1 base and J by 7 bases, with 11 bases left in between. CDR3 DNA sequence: TGTGCCAGCAGCTTAAGCCCGGGTGGAGAGCAGTACTTC. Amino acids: CASSLSPGGEQYF.

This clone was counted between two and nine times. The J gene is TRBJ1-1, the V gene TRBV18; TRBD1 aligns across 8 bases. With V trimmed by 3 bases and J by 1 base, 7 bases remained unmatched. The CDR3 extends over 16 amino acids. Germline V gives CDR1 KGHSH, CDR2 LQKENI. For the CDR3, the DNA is TGTGCCAGCTCACCTCCCCGGACAGGGCGGAACACTGAAGCTTTCTTT. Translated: CASSPPRTGRNTEAFF.

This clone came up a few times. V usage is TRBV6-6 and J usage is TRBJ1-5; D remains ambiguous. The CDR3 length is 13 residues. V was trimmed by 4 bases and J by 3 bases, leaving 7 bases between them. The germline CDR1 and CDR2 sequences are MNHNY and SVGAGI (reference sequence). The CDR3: CASSWKLNQPQHF. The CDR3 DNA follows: TGTGCCAGCAGTTGGAAACTCAATCAGCCCCAGCATTTT.

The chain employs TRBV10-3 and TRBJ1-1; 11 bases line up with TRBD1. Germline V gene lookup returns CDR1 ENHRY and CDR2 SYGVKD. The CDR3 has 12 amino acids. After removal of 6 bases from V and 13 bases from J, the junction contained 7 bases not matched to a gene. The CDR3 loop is CAIRGQGERGFF. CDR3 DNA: TGTGCCATCAGGGGACAGGGGGAGAGGGGTTTCTTT.

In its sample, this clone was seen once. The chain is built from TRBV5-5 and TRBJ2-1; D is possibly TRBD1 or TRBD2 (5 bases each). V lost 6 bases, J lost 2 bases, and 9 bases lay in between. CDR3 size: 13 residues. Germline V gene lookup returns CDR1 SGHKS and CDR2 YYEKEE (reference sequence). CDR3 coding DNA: TGTGCCAGCACCCGAGGGGCCTACAATGAGCAGTTCTTC. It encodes CASTRGAYNEQFF.

The chain's CDR3 is CSVMRDRDTYEQYF. Written as DNA, the CDR3 is TGCAGCGTAATGCGGGACAGGGATACCTACGAGCAGTACTTC. V and J are TRBV29-1 and TRBJ2-7; 9 bases map to TRBD1. J was trimmed by 2 bases and V by 6 bases; bases with no gene match: 8. The CDR3 has 14 residues. Germline V lookup: CDR1 SQVTM, CDR2 ANQGSEA.

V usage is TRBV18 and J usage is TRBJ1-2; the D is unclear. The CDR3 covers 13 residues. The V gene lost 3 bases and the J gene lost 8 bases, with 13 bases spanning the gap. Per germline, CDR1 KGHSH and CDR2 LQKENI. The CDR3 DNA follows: TGTGCCAGCTCACCGGACCCCCCTGGGGGCTACACCTTC. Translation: CASSPDPPGGYTF.

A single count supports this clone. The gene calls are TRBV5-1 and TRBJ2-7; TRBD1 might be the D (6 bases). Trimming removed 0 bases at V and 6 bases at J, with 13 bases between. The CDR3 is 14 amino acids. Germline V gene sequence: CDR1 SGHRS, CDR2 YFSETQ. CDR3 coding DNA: TGCGCCAGCAGCTTGGCGGCAGGGGTGGGCGAGCAGTACTTC. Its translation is CASSLAAGVGEQYF. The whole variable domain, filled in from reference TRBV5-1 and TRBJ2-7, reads KAGVTQTPRYLIKTRGQQVTLSCSPISGHRSVSWYQQTPGQGLQFLFEYFSETQRNKGNFPGRFSGRQFSNSRSEMNVSTLELGDSALYLCASSLAAGVGEQYFGPGTRLTVT.

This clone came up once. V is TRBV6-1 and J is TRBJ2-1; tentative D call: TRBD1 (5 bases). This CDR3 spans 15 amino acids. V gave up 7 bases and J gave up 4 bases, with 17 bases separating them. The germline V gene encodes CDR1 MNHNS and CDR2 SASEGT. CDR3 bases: TGTGCCAGCACCGATGGCAGGGCGGTTTACAATGAGCAGTTCTTC. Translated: CASTDGRAVYNEQFF.

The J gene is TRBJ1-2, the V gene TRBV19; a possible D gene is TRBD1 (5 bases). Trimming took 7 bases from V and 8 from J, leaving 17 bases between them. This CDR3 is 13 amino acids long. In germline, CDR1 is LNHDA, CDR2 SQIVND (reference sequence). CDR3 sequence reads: CASKTLLGEGYTF. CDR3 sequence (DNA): TGTGCCAGTAAGACCCTCCTAGGGGAAGGCTACACCTTC.

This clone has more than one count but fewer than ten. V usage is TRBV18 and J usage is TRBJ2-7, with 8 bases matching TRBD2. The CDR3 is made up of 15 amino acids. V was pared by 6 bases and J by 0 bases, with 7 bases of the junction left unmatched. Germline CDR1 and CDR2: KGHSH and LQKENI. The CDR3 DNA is TGTGCCAGCTCTCCCGGGAGGGGGGACTCCTACGAGCAGTACTTC. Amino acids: CASSPGRGDSYEQYF.

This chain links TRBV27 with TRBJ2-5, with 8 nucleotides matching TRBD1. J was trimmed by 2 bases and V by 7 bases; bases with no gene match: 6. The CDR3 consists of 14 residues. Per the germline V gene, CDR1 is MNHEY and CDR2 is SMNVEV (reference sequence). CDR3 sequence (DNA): TGTGCCAGCATCGAACAGGGGGAGCAAGAGACCCAGTACTTC. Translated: CASIEQGEQETQYF.

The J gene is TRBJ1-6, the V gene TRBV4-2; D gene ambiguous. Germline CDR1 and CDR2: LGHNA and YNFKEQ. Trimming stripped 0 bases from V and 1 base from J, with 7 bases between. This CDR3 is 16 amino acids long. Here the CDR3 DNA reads TGTGCCAGCAGCCAAGATCCCGGGTCCTATAATTCACCCCTCCACTTT. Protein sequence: CASSQDPGSYNSPLHF.

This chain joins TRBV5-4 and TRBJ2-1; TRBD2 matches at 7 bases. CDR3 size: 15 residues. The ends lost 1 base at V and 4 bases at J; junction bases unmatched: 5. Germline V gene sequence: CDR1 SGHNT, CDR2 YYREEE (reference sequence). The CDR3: CASSLSLAEYNEQFF. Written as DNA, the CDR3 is TGTGCCAGCAGCTTGAGTCTAGCGGAGTACAATGAGCAGTTCTTC.

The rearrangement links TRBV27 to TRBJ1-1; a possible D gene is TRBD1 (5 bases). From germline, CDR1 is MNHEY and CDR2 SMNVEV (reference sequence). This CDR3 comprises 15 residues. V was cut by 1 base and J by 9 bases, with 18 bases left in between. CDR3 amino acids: CASSLLGGAYLQAFF. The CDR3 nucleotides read TGTGCCAGCAGTTTATTGGGAGGGGCCTACTTACAAGCTTTCTTT.

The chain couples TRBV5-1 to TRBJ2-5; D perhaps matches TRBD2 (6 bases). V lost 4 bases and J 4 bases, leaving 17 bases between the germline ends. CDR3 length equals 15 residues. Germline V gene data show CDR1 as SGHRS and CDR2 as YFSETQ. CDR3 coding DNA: TGCGCCAGCAGCGGGGGGAGTGGTTTGGGAGAGACCCAGTACTTC. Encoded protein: CASSGGSGLGETQYF.